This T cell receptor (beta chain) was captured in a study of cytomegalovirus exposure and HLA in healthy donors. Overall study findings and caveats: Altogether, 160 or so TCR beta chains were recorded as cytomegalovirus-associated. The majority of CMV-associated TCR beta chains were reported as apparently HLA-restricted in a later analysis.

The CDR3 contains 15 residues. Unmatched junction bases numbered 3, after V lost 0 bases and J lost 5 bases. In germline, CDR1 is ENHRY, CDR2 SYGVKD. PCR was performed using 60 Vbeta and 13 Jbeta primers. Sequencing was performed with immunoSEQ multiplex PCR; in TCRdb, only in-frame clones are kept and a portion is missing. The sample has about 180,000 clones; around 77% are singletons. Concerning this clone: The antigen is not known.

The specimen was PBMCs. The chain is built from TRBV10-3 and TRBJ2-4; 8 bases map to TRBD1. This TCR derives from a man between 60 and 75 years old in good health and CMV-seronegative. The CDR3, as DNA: TGTGCCATCAGTGAGTCGGCGGGACAGGAAAACATTCAGTACTTC. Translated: CAISESAGQENIQYF.